This T cell receptor (beta chain) is from a study of chemoradiotherapy in HPV16-positive cancers (dated by TCRdb to between 2020 and 2023). About the full investigation: Candidate HPV-specific T-cell clones and common TCR motifs were defined by functional T-cell assays performed on cells from a couple of HPV16-positive patients. The candidate HPV-specific TCRs and motifs were subsequently tracked in TCR repertoires obtained from 90 or so patients with HPV-related cancers. The study asked whether T-cell immunity to the HPV oncoproteins E6 and E7 changes during chemoradiotherapy and whether this immunity affects survival. The investigation overall reported the following: Expansion of candidate HPV-specific clones and E7-related TCR motifs was observed in the tumor microenvironment during treatment, whereas no such expansion was observed for non-HPV-specific T cells. The functional definition of HPV-specific T cells came from only a couple of HPV16-positive patients, and the survival association was reported for HPV16-positive patients. Among HPV16-positive patients, expansion of HPV-responsive T cells during chemoradiotherapy was associated with better recurrence-free survival.

Repertoires were sampled repeatedly over the course of chemoradiotherapy so that clonal expansion in the tumor microenvironment could be followed. A single count supports this clone. Its specific antigen is unknown. Base qualities are not recorded, but no much larger clone differs from it by a single base. Library prep was done by the immunoSEQ multiplex PCR assay. TCRdb retrieved this table from immuneACCESS and kept in-frame rearrangements only. Not all clones are present; in checked studies, unresolved V genes account for under half, and no reason is known for the remainder. The sample data list 15,000 to 20,000 clones, and around nine tenths of these were observed just once. The ten largest clones capture 12% to 15% of the sample. This TCR came from a human donor with HPV-associated anogenital cancer. Source: blood, taken from a patient who underwent chemoradiotherapy.

At the DNA level, the sequence is TGCGCCAGCAGCCAAGATACAGGAACAGGCTACACCTTC. This yields the protein CASSQDTGTGYTF. The rearrangement joined TRBV4-3 to TRBJ1-2; TRBD1 is a weak D gene call, 5 bases matching. V is clipped by 0 bases and J by 8 bases, and the sequence between their germline boundaries is 10 bases long. From the germline V gene, CDR1 is LGHNA and CDR2 is YSLEER. From cysteine to phenylalanine, the CDR3 is 13 amino acids long. Just CDR3 DNA is preserved here, 39 bases in frame from base 1.